One and the same sample provided the 30 T cell receptor beta chains below, sequenced in a study of T cell changes during pregnancy in multiple sclerosis. Clones were sequenced by immunoSEQ multiplex PCR, and TCRdb holds only the in-frame ones, with some missing. In the table there are around 50,000 clones, about 90% of which are singletons. Sequenced here: CD4+ T cells from peripheral blood mononuclear cells, sampled after pregnancy. The receptors shown here come from a female donor in good health, enrolled as a control in a pregnancy study.

This chain connects TRBV4-2 to TRBJ1-2; the match to TRBD1 covers 8 bases. Trimming took 0 bases from V and 4 from J; bases not matched to a gene: 13. This CDR3 comprises 18 residues. CDR1 LGHNA and CDR2 YNFKEQ come from the germline V gene. The CDR3 DNA reads as TGTGCCAGCAGCCAAGAGTTGGGCAGGGGGCAACGGGGCTATGGCTACACCTTC. Protein: CASSQELGRGQRGYGYTF.

The gene calls are TRBV15 and TRBJ1-2; TRBD1 matches 7 bases. Germline V gene lookup returns CDR1 LNHNV and CDR2 YYDKDF (reference sequence). CDR3 length: 13 amino acids. V lost 5 bases to trimming and J lost 2 bases; unmatched junction nucleotides: 2. In nucleotides, the CDR3 is TGTGCCACCAGCTTGACAGGGAACTATGGCTACACCTTC. Amino acids: CATSLTGNYGYTF.

The chain combines TRBV2 with TRBJ1-5; no clear D. V was shortened by 3 bases and J by 7 bases, with 7 bases between the two germline ends. CDR3 length equals 12 residues. Germline V gives CDR1 SNHLY, CDR2 FYNNEI. CDR3 in DNA: TGTGCCAGCAGTGATCCGGGGCAGCCCCAGCATTTT. It specifies CASSDPGQPQHF.

The J gene is TRBJ2-3, the V gene TRBV9, with TRBD1 identical over 9 bases. The CDR3 totals 17 residues. The V segment lost 4 bases and the J segment 0 bases; nucleotides outside the gene matches: 9. Germline values: CDR1 SGDLS, CDR2 YYNGEE. The CDR3 here is CASSSQKGQGSTDTQYF. The CDR3 DNA sequence: TGTGCCAGCAGCTCACAAAAGGGACAGGGCAGCACAGATACGCAGTATTTT. Full variable domain (missing parts from reference TRBV9 and TRBJ2-3): DSGVTQTPKHLITATGQRVTLRCSPRSGDLSVYWYQQSLDQGLQFLIQYYNGEERAKGNILERFSAQQFPDLHSELNLSSLELGDSALYFCASSSQKGQGSTDTQYFGPGTRLTVL.

V is TRBV7-2 and J is TRBJ1-3; D remains ambiguous. V dropped 3 bases and J dropped 0 bases, with 9 bases sitting between them. The CDR3 spans 15 residues. The germline V gene has CDR1 SGHTA and CDR2 FQGNSA. The CDR3 loop is CASSLQLISGNTIYF. CDR3 nucleotide sequence: TGTGCCAGCAGCTTGCAACTGATCTCTGGAAACACCATATATTTT.

This clone appeared a few times. The rearrangement joins TRBV30 to TRBJ2-3, with TRBD1 matching over 8 bases. The CDR3 runs 11 residues. Looked up from germline, CDR1 is GTSNPN and CDR2 is SVGIG (reference sequence). Germline trimming cut 5 bases from V and 8 bases from J; bases unmatched to any gene: 3. The CDR3 sequence: CAWGDRGTQYF. The CDR3 DNA reads as TGTGCCTGGGGCGACAGGGGTACGCAGTATTTT. Variable domain in full (rest from reference TRBV30 and TRBJ2-3): SQTIHQWPATLVQPVGSPLSLECTVEGTSNPNLYWYRQAAGRGLQLLFYSVGIGQISSEVPQNLSASRPQDRQFILSSKKLLLSDSGFYLCAWGDRGTQYFGPGTRLTVL.

The V and J genes are TRBV5-1 and TRBJ2-3; TRBD2 agrees at 8 bases. CDR3 length equals 16 residues. V trimming: 1 base; J trimming: 1 base; junction bases outside the gene matches: 5. The germline V gene encodes CDR1 SGHRS and CDR2 YFSETQ. The CDR3 nucleotides read TGCGCCAGCAGCTTGATCGCGGGGGGTCGCACAGATACGCAGTATTTT. The encoded protein is CASSLIAGGRTDTQYF.

The chain joins TRBV7-2 to TRBJ1-6; 9 bases agree with TRBD1. V was pared by 3 bases and J by 6 bases, with 6 bases of the junction left unmatched. Germline V gene data show CDR1 as SGHTA and CDR2 as FQGNSA. The CDR3 sequence is 16 residues long. The CDR3 DNA follows: TGTGCCAGCAGCTTCCTATCGACAGGGGGTAATTCACCCCTCCACTTT. This codes for CASSFLSTGGNSPLHF.

This clone was detected only a few times. Here the CDR3 reads CASSLQGRRSPLHF. The CDR3 DNA reads as TGCGCCAGCAGCCTTCAGGGGCGGCGGTCACCCCTCCACTTT. The chain uses TRBV4-3 and TRBJ1-6, with D perhaps TRBD1 (6 bases). The germline V gene has CDR1 LGHNA and CDR2 YSLEER. V was clipped by 4 bases and J by 10 bases, with 14 bases between them. CDR3 length: 14 residues.

V is TRBV11-3 and J is TRBJ1-1; D is unclear. Germline V CDR1 and CDR2: SGHNT, YENEEA. The V end was cut by 1 base, the J end by 1 base, with 4 bases between. This CDR3 spans 13 amino acids. CDR3 protein: CASSLGANTEAFF. DNA for the CDR3: TGTGCCAGCAGCTTAGGGGCGAACACTGAAGCTTTCTTT.

The chain links TRBV19 to TRBJ1-3, with D tentatively TRBD1 (6 bases). There are 16 residues in the CDR3. With 7 bases removed from V and 2 bases from J, the gap between germline ends came to 18 bases. CDR1 is LNHDA and CDR2 is SQIVND in the germline V gene (reference sequence). The CDR3 sequence: CASTLEGRGAGNTIYF. CDR3 in DNA: TGTGCCAGTACCTTGGAAGGCAGGGGAGCTGGAAACACCATATATTTT.

The chain is built from TRBV4-3 and TRBJ2-3; D gene uncertain. CDR1 and CDR2 (germline): LGHNA, YSLEER. The CDR3 runs to 14 residues. V was pared by 8 bases and J by 2 bases, with 14 bases between. Here the CDR3 reads CASSRSQDTDTQYF. CDR3 nucleotide sequence: TGCGCCAGCTCCCGGTCCCAGGACACAGATACGCAGTATTTT.

The rearrangement links TRBV10-3 to TRBJ1-6; the match to TRBD1 covers 7 bases. This CDR3 is built from 14 residues. Trimming took 4 bases from V and 8 from J; bases not matched to a gene: 5. CDR1 is ENHRY and CDR2 is SYGVKD in the germline V gene. CDR3 in amino acids: CAISGTGAHSPLHF. The CDR3, as DNA: TGTGCCATCAGTGGAACAGGGGCCCATTCACCCCTCCACTTT.

This clone was observed a single time. J is TRBJ2-7 and V is TRBV7-9, with D perhaps TRBD1 (6 bases). V was pared by 5 bases and J by 2 bases, with 16 bases between. The germline CDR1 and CDR2 sequences are SEHNR and FQNEAQ (reference sequence). This CDR3 spans 15 amino acids. CDR3 in amino acids: CASSLRGTGTYEQYF. The CDR3, as DNA: TGTGCCAGCAGCCTCAGGGGTACAGGGACCTACGAGCAGTACTTC.

The table lists this clone with a few counts. The V gene is TRBV7-9, the J gene TRBJ2-3; possibly TRBD1 for D (5 bases). Between the trimmed V and J ends, which lost 8 bases and 6 bases, there was a span of 18 bases. The CDR3 loop spans 14 amino acids. The V gene's germline CDR1 is SEHNR and CDR2 FQNEAQ (reference sequence). CDR3: CASGRGFGVDTQYF. CDR3 nucleotide sequence: TGTGCCAGCGGTAGGGGCTTCGGAGTGGATACGCAGTATTTT.

This clone has a single count. The chain carries TRBV18 and TRBJ1-1; the match to TRBD1 covers 7 bases. Germline V gene data show CDR1 as KGHSH and CDR2 as LQKENI. V was clipped by 5 bases and J by 7 bases; unmatched bases: 4. This CDR3 spans 12 amino acids. In DNA, the CDR3 is TGTGCCAGCTCATTACGGGACAGTGAAGCTTTCTTT. It yields the protein CASSLRDSEAFF.

This sequence joins TRBV9 and TRBJ2-3; D ambiguous. Trimming left V 2 bases short and J 0 bases short, with 4 bases between. The CDR3 spans 13 residues. The germline V gene has CDR1 SGDLS and CDR2 YYNGEE. CDR3 DNA: TGTGCCAGCAGCGTGACTAGCACAGATACGCAGTATTTT. Protein: CASSVTSTDTQYF.

About this clone: Because it lacks the conserved phenylalanine or tryptophan at the end, this CDR3 is likely a read error. This sequence joins TRBV6-5 and TRBJ1-2; D is perhaps TRBD1 (5 bases). V shed 0 bases and J shed 0 bases, with 11 bases lying between them. The CDR3 runs to 16 residues. Germline CDR1 and CDR2: MNHEY and SVGAGI. The CDR3 sequence: CASSYSPGGANYGYTL. DNA of the CDR3: TGTGCCAGCAGTTACTCGCCGGGGGGAGCTAACTATGGCTACACCCTC.

The rearrangement links TRBV7-3 to TRBJ2-1; D is perhaps TRBD2 (7 bases). The CDR3 is 12 amino acids. The germline CDR1 and CDR2 sequences are SGHTA and FQGTGA. Trimming took off 5 bases at V and 9 bases at J, with 11 bases between the two ends. The CDR3 nucleotides read TGTGCCAGCAGCGGGGGGGGCACTGAGCAGTTCTTC. Encoded protein: CASSGGGTEQFF. The full variable domain, with the rest looked up from reference TRBV7-3 and TRBJ2-1, is GAGVSQTPSNKVTEKGKYVELRCDPISGHTALYWYRQSLGQGPEFLIYFQGTGAADDSGLPNDRFFAVRPEGSVSTLKIQRTERGDSAVYLCASSGGGTEQFFGPGTRLTVL.

This chain joins TRBV10-3 and TRBJ1-2; 10 bases line up with TRBD1. Germline values: CDR1 ENHRY, CDR2 SYGVKD. V was pared by 8 bases and J by 4 bases, with 4 bases of the junction left unmatched. The CDR3 is made up of 13 amino acids. The CDR3 region is CAISRDRGYGYTF. The CDR3 nucleotides read TGTGCCATCTCCCGGGACAGGGGCTATGGCTACACCTTC.

This rearrangement joins TRBV6-5 to TRBJ1-5; D unresolved. This CDR3 has 14 amino acids. Trimming removed 2 bases from V and 8 bases from J, with 13 bases in between. Germline CDR1 MNHEY, CDR2 SVGAGI. The DNA of the CDR3 is TGTGCCAGCAGTTACCATCAAAGTGCGGAGCCCCAGCATTTT. Translated, it gives CASSYHQSAEPQHF.

This rearrangement joins TRBV11-2 to TRBJ2-1; tentatively, D is TRBD1 (6 bases). The V end lost 4 bases, the J end lost 7 bases, and 17 bases lay between the germline ends. The length of the CDR3 is 15 residues. Germline V CDR1 and CDR2: SGHAT, FQNNGV. Here the CDR3 reads CASSSSRTVVNEQFF. The CDR3 nucleotides read TGTGCCAGCAGCTCTTCCAGGACAGTGGTAAATGAGCAGTTCTTC.

The V call is TRBV7-9, the J call TRBJ1-2; tentative D call: TRBD1 (6 bases). Trimming removed 5 bases from V and 8 bases from J, with 15 bases in between. The CDR3 runs 13 residues. Germline values: CDR1 SEHNR, CDR2 FQNEAQ (reference sequence). Written as DNA, the CDR3 is TGTGCCAGCAGCCAAGGGGGTTCTTACGGCTACACCTTC. It specifies CASSQGGSYGYTF. The full variable domain, its missing parts supplied by reference TRBV7-9 and TRBJ1-2, is DTGVSQNPRHKITKRGQNVTFRCDPISEHNRLYWYRQTLGQGPEFLTYFQNEAQLEKSRLLSDRFSAERPKGSFSTLEIQRTEQGDSAMYLCASSQGGSYGYTFGSGTRLTVV.

V gene TRBV10-3 combines with J gene TRBJ1-3; a possible D gene is TRBD1 (6 bases). Between the trimmed V and J ends, which lost 6 bases and 4 bases, there was a span of 13 bases. The germline CDR1 and CDR2 sequences are ENHRY and SYGVKD. The CDR3 length is 14 residues. DNA for the CDR3: TGTGCCATCAGGGGGGCCCTGATGGGAAACACCATATATTTT. Translated: CAIRGALMGNTIYF.

The CDR3 spells CASPPGQGLMNTEAFF. DNA of the CDR3: TGTGCCAGTCCACCGGGACAGGGCCTTATGAACACTGAAGCTTTCTTT. The rearrangement joins TRBV2 to TRBJ1-1; 9 bases fit TRBD1. The germline V gene has CDR1 SNHLY and CDR2 FYNNEI. V was pared by 9 bases and J by 0 bases, with 11 bases of the junction left unmatched. The CDR3 has 16 amino acids.

This rearrangement joins TRBV7-9 to TRBJ2-5; possible D gene TRBD2, 5 bases. Germline V lookup: CDR1 SEHNR, CDR2 FQNEAQ (reference sequence). CDR3 size: 15 residues. The V gene lost 1 base and the J gene lost 0 bases, with 9 bases spanning the gap. The CDR3 reads CASSLGESHQETQYF. The CDR3 bases are TGTGCCAGCAGCTTAGGGGAGAGCCACCAAGAGACCCAGTACTTC.

J is TRBJ2-1 and V is TRBV7-3, with TRBD1 identical over 8 bases. The germline CDR1 and CDR2 sequences are SGHTA and FQGTGA. This CDR3 spans 15 amino acids. The trim removed 3 bases at V and 7 bases at J, leaving 8 bases unmatched. The CDR3 loop is CASSFGQGARNEQFF. The CDR3 DNA is TGTGCCAGCAGCTTCGGGCAGGGGGCGCGGAATGAGCAGTTCTTC.

The chain joins TRBV4-3 to TRBJ2-3; 12 nucleotides line up with TRBD2. V was clipped by 1 base and J by 2 bases; unmatched bases: 10. The CDR3 covers 19 residues. The germline V gene has CDR1 LGHNA and CDR2 YSLEER. CDR3 coding DNA: TGCGCCAGCAGCCAAGTTTCGTCTAGCGGGGGGGGCCCCACAGATACGCAGTATTTT. Translation gives CASSQVSSSGGGPTDTQYF.

This clone turned up a few times. The chain recombines TRBV25-1 with TRBJ2-7, with 11 bases identical to TRBD2. The CDR3 loop spans 14 amino acids. J gave up 5 bases and V 6 bases, and 6 bases lay outside the gene matches. From germline, CDR1 is MGHDK and CDR2 SYGVNS. CDR3: CASRVAGGSDEQYF. The DNA of the CDR3 is TGTGCCAGCAGGGTAGCGGGGGGGAGCGACGAGCAGTACTTC.

This sequence joins TRBV19 and TRBJ1-1; no definite D call. From germline, CDR1 is LNHDA and CDR2 SQIVND (reference sequence). The V end lost 7 bases, the J end lost 2 bases, and 17 bases lay between the germline ends. This CDR3 has 15 amino acids. In nucleotides, the CDR3 is TGTGCCAGTAAAAGGAGTTCCCCCTTAAACACTGAAGCTTTCTTT. Its translation is CASKRSSPLNTEAFF.